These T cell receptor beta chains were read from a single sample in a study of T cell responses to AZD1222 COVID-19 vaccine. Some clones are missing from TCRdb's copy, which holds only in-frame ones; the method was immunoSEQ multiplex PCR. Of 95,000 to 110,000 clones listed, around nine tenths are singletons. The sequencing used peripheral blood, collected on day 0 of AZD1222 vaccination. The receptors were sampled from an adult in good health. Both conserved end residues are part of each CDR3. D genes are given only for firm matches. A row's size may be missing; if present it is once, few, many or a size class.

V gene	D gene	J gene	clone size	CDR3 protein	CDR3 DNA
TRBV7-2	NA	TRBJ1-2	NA	CASSKGTINYGYTF	TGTGCCAGCAGCAAAGGGACGATTAACTATGGCTACACCTTC
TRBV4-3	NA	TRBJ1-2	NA	CASSPQGQLNYGYTF	TGCGCCAGCAGCCCACAGGGTCAGCTTAACTATGGCTACACCTTC
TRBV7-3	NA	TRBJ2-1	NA	CASSWGGLRGQFF	TGTGCCAGCAGCTGGGGTGGACTTCGGGGGCAGTTCTTC
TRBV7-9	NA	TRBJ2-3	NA	CASSTDTPYTDTQYF	TGTGCCAGCAGCACGGACACACCTTACACAGATACGCAGTATTTT
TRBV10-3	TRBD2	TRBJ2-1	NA	CAIKVAGGPTNEQFF	TGTGCCATCAAGGTAGCGGGGGGCCCCACGAATGAGCAGTTCTTC
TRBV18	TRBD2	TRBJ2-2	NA	CASSPSGGRDTGELFF	TGTGCCAGCTCTCCGTCGGGGGGGCGAGACACCGGGGAGCTGTTTTTT
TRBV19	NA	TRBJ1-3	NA	CASSMSRDSGNTIYF	TGTGCCAGTAGTATGTCTAGGGACTCTGGAAACACCATATATTTT
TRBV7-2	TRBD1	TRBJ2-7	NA	CASSTEGAPGYEQYF	TGTGCCAGCAGCACTGAGGGGGCCCCGGGGTACGAGCAGTACTTC
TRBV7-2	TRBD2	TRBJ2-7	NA	CASSLGTSGYYSYEQYF	TGTGCCAGCAGCTTAGGGACTAGCGGCTATTACTCCTACGAGCAGTACTTC
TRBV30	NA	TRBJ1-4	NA	CAWNPPEREKLFF	TGTGCCTGGAATCCGCCGGAGCGTGAAAAACTGTTTTTT
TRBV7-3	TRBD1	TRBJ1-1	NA	CASSLGSGGTEAFF	TGTGCCAGCAGCTTAGGTTCAGGGGGCACTGAAGCTTTCTTT
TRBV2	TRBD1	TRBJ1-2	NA	CASRRDRSDYGYTF	TGTGCCAGCAGGCGGGACAGGTCGGACTATGGCTACACCTTC
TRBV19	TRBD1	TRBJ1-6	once	CASSRSGGQAYSPLHF	TGTGCCAGTAGTAGGTCCGGGGGACAGGCTTATTCACCCCTCCACTTT
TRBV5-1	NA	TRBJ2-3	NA	CASIGGSGTDTQYF	TGCGCCAGCATAGGGGGATCAGGCACAGATACGCAGTATTTT
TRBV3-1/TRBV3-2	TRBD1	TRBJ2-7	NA	CASSQDGRLMRRDRRVEQYF	TGTGCCAGCAGCCAAGATGGGCGTTTAATGAGAAGGGACAGGAGGGTCGAGCAGTACTTC
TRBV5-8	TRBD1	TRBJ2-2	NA	CASGKSGTGASTGELFF	TGTGCCAGCGGGAAATCGGGGACAGGGGCGAGCACCGGGGAGCTGTTTTTT
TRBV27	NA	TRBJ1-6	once	CASSFGGLYNSPLHF	TGTGCCAGCAGTTTCGGAGGTCTCTATAATTCACCCCTCCACTTT
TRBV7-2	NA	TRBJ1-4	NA	CASSTMTGQTNEKLFF	TGTGCCAGCAGCACAATGACAGGACAAACTAATGAAAAACTGTTTTTT
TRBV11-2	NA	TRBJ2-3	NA	CASSLGRGRTDTQYF	TGTGCCAGCAGCTTAGGACGGGGCCGCACAGATACGCAGTATTTT
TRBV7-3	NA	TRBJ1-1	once	CASSLLGGDTEAFF	TGTGCCAGCAGTCTATTGGGAGGGGACACTGAAGCTTTCTTT
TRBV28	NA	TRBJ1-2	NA	CASTETARYGYTF	TGTGCCAGCACTGAGACAGCTCGGTATGGCTACACCTTC
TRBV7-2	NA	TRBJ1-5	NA	CASKLDPNQPQHF	TGTGCCAGCAAACTGGACCCTAATCAGCCCCAGCATTTT
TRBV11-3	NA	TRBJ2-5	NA	CASSPEGGGEETQYF	TGTGCCAGCAGCCCCGAAGGAGGGGGCGAAGAGACCCAGTACTTC
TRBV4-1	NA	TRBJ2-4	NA	CASSQEKVGAMPRIQYF	TGCGCCAGCAGCCAAGAAAAAGTCGGCGCCATGCCACGCATTCAGTACTTC
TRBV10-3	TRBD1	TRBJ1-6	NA	CAHRGQVEGSSPLHF	TGTGCCCACCGAGGACAGGTCGAAGGGAGTTCACCCCTCCACTTT
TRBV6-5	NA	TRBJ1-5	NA	CASSYVGNQPQHF	TGTGCCAGCAGTTATGTAGGAAATCAGCCCCAGCATTTT
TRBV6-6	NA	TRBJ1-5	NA	CASSYPGMGPQHF	TGTGCCAGCAGTTACCCAGGGATGGGGCCCCAGCATTTT
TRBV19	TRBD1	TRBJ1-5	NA	CATSTGEQPQHF	TGTGCCACCTCGACAGGGGAACAGCCCCAGCATTTT
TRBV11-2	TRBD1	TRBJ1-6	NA	CASSLVTGVGSPLHF	TGTGCCAGCAGCTTAGTAACAGGGGTTGGGTCACCCCTCCACTTT
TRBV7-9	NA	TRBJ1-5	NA	CASSEAGDSNQPQHF	TGTGCCAGCAGCGAGGCTGGAGATAGCAATCAGCCCCAGCATTTT
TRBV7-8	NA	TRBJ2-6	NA	CASSFNDAGANVLTF	TGTGCCAGCAGCTTTAATGACGCTGGGGCCAACGTCCTGACTTTC
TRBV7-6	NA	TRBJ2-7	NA	CASSLVGQDHYEQYF	TGTGCCAGCAGCTTAGTTGGTCAGGATCACTACGAGCAGTACTTC
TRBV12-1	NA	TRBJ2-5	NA	CASSPPFRVKETQYF	TGTGCCAGCAGCCCCCCGTTCAGGGTAAAAGAGACCCAGTACTTC
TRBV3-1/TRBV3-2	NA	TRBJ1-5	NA	CASSRTLRQFSNQPQHF	TGTGCCAGCAGCCGTACCCTCAGACAGTTTAGCAATCAGCCCCAGCATTTT
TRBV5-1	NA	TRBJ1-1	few	CASSPDTLNTEAFF	TGCGCCAGCAGCCCGGACACCTTGAACACTGAAGCTTTCTTT
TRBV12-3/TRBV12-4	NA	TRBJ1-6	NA	CASSSGANSPLHF	TGTGCCAGCAGTTCAGGGGCCAATTCACCCCTCCACTTT
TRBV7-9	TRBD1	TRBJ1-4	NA	CASSPRTGRDEKLFF	TGTGCCAGCAGCCCTCGGACAGGGAGAGATGAAAAACTGTTTTTT
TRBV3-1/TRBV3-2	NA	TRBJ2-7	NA	CASSQGGVSEQYF	TGTGCCAGCAGCCAAGGAGGGGTCAGCGAGCAGTACTTC
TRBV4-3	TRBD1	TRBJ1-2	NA	CASSQDETGSHGYTF	TGCGCCAGCAGCCAAGATGAGACAGGGTCCCATGGCTACACCTTC
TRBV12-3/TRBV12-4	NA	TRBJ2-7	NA	CASSRDRNYEQYF	TGTGCCAGCTCCCGGGACCGTAATTACGAGCAGTACTTC
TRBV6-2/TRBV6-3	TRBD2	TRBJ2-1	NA	CASSYAGLVFYNEQFF	TGTGCCAGCAGTTATGCCGGACTAGTTTTCTACAATGAGCAGTTCTTC
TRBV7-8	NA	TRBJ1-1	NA	CASSLSSTEAFF	TGTGCCAGCAGCTTATCCAGCACTGAAGCTTTCTTT
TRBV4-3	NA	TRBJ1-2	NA	CASSQGTSNYGYTF	TGCGCCAGCAGCCAGGGGACATCGAACTATGGCTACACCTTC
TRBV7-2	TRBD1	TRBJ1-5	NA	CASSLATGLNQPQHF	TGTGCCAGCAGCTTAGCGACAGGGCTGAATCAGCCCCAGCATTTT
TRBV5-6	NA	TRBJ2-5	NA	CASSFSSGSRAETQYF	TGTGCCAGCAGCTTCTCTTCCGGTTCCAGGGCGGAGACCCAGTACTTC
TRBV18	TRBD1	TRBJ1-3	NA	CASSLDRADTIYF	TGTGCCAGCTCTCTCGACAGGGCAGACACCATATATTTT
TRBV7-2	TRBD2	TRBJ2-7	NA	CASSLSAPLAGVGEQYF	TGTGCCAGCAGCTTAAGCGCACCACTAGCGGGGGTTGGAGAGCAGTACTTC
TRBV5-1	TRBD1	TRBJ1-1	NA	CASSLATGGLNTEAFF	TGCGCCAGCAGCTTGGCAACAGGGGGCCTGAACACTGAAGCTTTCTTT
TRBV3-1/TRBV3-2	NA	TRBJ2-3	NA	CASSQDLGGLDTQYF	TGTGCCAGCAGCCAAGACTTGGGGGGGCTGGATACGCAGTATTTT
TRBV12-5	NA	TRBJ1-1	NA	CASGYVGTGSSYPITEAFF	TGTGCTAGTGGTTACGTGGGAACAGGGTCCTCCTATCCTATCACTGAAGCTTTCTTT
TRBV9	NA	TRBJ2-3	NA	CASSTGTAGTDTQYF	TGTGCCAGCAGCACTGGGACGGCGGGCACAGATACGCAGTATTTT
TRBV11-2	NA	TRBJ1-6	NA	CASSGQISYNSPLHF	TGTGCCAGCAGCGGACAGATCTCCTATAATTCACCCCTCCACTTT
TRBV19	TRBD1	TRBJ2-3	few	CASSIGDRPTDTQYF	TGTGCCAGTAGTATAGGGGACAGACCCACAGATACGCAGTATTTT
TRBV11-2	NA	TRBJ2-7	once	CASSSSESPEGQYF	TGTGCCAGCAGCTCCTCGGAATCCCCGGAGGGGCAGTACTTC
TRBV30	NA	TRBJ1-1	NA	CAWKNVHTEAFF	TGTGCCTGGAAGAATGTCCACACTGAAGCTTTCTTT
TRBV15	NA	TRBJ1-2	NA	CATSRGDPSGYTF	TGTGCCACCAGCAGAGGCGACCCGTCGGGCTACACCTTC
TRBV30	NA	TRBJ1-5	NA	CAWIGTAVGQPQHF	TGTGCCTGGATCGGGACCGCGGTCGGTCAGCCCCAGCATTTT
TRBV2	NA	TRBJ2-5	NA	CASLRDTQETQYF	TGTGCCTCACTCAGGGACACCCAAGAGACCCAGTACTTC
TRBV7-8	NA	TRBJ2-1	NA	CASSLARGYSYNEQFF	TGTGCCAGCAGCTTAGCGCGAGGGTACTCCTACAATGAGCAGTTCTTC
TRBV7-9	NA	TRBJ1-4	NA	CASSFSRGYEKLFF	TGTGCCAGCAGCTTTAGTAGGGGTTATGAAAAACTGTTTTTT